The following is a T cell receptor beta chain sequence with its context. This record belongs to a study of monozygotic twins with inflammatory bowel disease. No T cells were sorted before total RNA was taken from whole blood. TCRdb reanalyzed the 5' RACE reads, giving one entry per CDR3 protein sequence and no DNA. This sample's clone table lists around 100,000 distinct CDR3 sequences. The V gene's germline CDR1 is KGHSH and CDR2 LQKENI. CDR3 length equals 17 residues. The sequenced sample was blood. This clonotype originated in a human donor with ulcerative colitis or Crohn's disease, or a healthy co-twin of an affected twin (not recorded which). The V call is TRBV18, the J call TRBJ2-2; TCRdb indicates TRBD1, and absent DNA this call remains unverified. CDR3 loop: CASSPLRTGINTGELFF.